This TCR beta chain was sequenced for a study of blood T cell repertoires in COVID-19. On the study more broadly: Samples came from the United States, Italy and Spain, spanning acute and convalescent COVID-19. Nucleic acid was either cDNA or gDNA, and it came from T cells, B-cell-depleted T cells, or PBMCs.

Original processing methods: Estimation of nucleated cell counts relied on the amplification of reference gene primers. Data came from immunoSEQ multiplex PCR; TCRdb stores just in-frame clones and leaves some out. V, J and clone size reflect that table, while D and trimming were determined from the DNA. The table lists under 300,000 clones, 84% of them singletons. The ends lost 8 bases at V and 6 bases at J; junction bases unmatched: 6. CDR1 is SNHLY and CDR2 is FYNNEI in the germline V gene. CDR3 length: 14 amino acids. This chain links TRBV2 with TRBJ2-3, with 12 bases fitting TRBD2. The source material was peripheral blood. The receptor's source is a woman aged 40 to 50 who had recovered from COVID-19. The CDR3 here is CASVLAGGWDTQYF. The DNA of the CDR3 is TGTGCCAGCGTGCTAGCGGGGGGGTGGGATACGCAGTATTTT.